The next 2 T cell receptor beta chains were all read from a single sample in a study of T cells after posttransplantation cyclophosphamide. Assay used: immunoSEQ multiplex PCR; TCRdb lists only in-frame clones, some missing. Here the sample spans tens of thousands of clones, roughly 93% being singletons. Sequencing input: PBMCs. These receptors all come from a woman aged 25-40 years in good health and a related stem cell transplant donor.

The chain is built from TRBV15 and TRBJ1-6; 7 bases align to TRBD1. Trimming at V came to 4 bases and at J to 0 bases, leaving 9 bases not matched to a gene. The CDR3 has 18 amino acids. Germline-derived CDR1 and CDR2 are LNHNV and YYDKDF (reference sequence). CDR3 residues: CATSNALDRSSYNSPLHF. The CDR3 coding sequence is TGTGCCACCAGCAACGCCCTGGACAGGAGCTCCTATAATTCACCCCTCCACTTT.

The chain combines TRBV7-3 with TRBJ2-7; D is tentatively TRBD1 or TRBD2 (5 bases each). This CDR3 spans 15 amino acids. The V gene lost 3 bases and the J gene lost 6 bases, with 18 bases spanning the gap. CDR1 is SGHTA and CDR2 is FQGTGA in the germline V gene. DNA for the CDR3: TGTGCCAGCAGCTTTACCGGGACGCGGAGCTCCGAGCAGTACTTC. Translation: CASSFTGTRSSEQYF.